A selection of T cell receptor beta chains follows, all from one sample in a study of blood T cell repertoires in COVID-19. Data came from immunoSEQ multiplex PCR; TCRdb stores just in-frame clones and leaves some out. The table lists 250,000 to 350,000 clones, around 90% of them singletons. The material sequenced was peripheral blood. The source of these receptors is a woman aged 40-49 years who had recovered from COVID-19. Both conserved end residues are part of each CDR3. For some rows the clone size is stated as once, few or many, or as a class when expanded; others skip it.

-,TRBJ2-7,TRBV12-3/TRBV12-4,CASRAGFRAEQYF
-,TRBJ1-3,TRBV19,CASSISSRSGNTIYF
once,TRBJ1-1,TRBV29-1,CSVAGVLNTEAFF
-,TRBJ2-5,TRBV5-1,CASSLQGLAETQYF
-,TRBJ2-3,TRBV19,CASSRGYTDTQYF
-,TRBJ2-7,TRBV5-6,CASKQSGTGMYEQYF
-,TRBJ1-5,TRBV13,CASSLGAGGPQHF
-,TRBJ2-1,TRBV19,CASSSGLEREQFF
-,TRBJ1-1,TRBV5-1,CASRPDRGGTEAFF
-,TRBJ2-5,TRBV24-1,CASRGLGETQYF
-,TRBJ1-4,TRBV28,CASSLWAGVVEKLFF
once,TRBJ2-7,TRBV6-6,CASSYGQGSYEQYF
-,TRBJ2-5,TRBV2,CASSAGTSGTQYF
-,TRBJ2-1,TRBV19,CASSTMTSGNNEQFF
few,TRBJ1-1,TRBV6-5,CASSSGTVNTEAFF
once,TRBJ2-2,TRBV27,CASSLGALGAAGELFF
once,TRBJ2-7,TRBV5-4,CASSKVQGYEQYF
-,TRBJ2-1,TRBV24-1,CATSDTGTSGRVSYNEQFF
once,TRBJ2-2,TRBV24-1,CATSASDRSANTGELFF
-,TRBJ2-5,TRBV24-1,CATSDLTGTGQETQYF
-,TRBJ2-2,TRBV7-2,CASSPEVDSGGTGELFF
-,TRBJ2-1,TRBV5-6,CASSLGRQREQFF
-,TRBJ2-3,TRBV28,CASRSLALWTGDTDTQYF
-,TRBJ1-2,TRBV2,CASSGQGDGGGYTF
-,TRBJ2-7,TRBV27,CASRRTGGYEQYF
-,TRBJ2-2,TRBV7-9,CASSAPGQGNTGELFF
-,TRBJ2-1,TRBV9,CASSRGTSGINEQFF
-,TRBJ1-4,TRBV28,CASSQLDEKLFF
once,TRBJ2-2,TRBV28,CASTDPGTGQTGELFF
-,TRBJ2-2,TRBV11-3,CASTLSFTGELFF
-,TRBJ1-1,TRBV3-1/TRBV3-2,CASSQVGGLRHTEAFF
-,TRBJ2-1,TRBV6-1,CASSEREAYNEQFF
-,TRBJ2-3,TRBV19,CASSIASLASGRAEEQYF
-,TRBJ2-1,TRBV19,CASSTSGTMPPYNEQFF
-,TRBJ2-5,TRBV28,CASSTGQQETQYF